This TCR beta chain came from a study of cytomegalovirus exposure and HLA in healthy donors. Study results and caveats: Several top significant clusters appeared, in a later analysis, to be linked to common viral pathogens. In a later analysis, HLA-associated TCR beta chains were more clonally expanded than equally common others.

V shed 0 bases and J 1 base; nucleotides not matched to a gene: 7. Germline V gene lookup returns CDR1 MNHNS and CDR2 SASEGT. The CDR3 runs 20 residues. The PCR employed 60 Vbeta primers together with 13 Jbeta primers. Method: immunoSEQ multiplex PCR; TCRdb's copy keeps in-frame clones and lacks some. This repertoire includes over 100,000 clones. A remark on this clone: Its antigen is unidentified.

The sequence was obtained from a woman aged 40 to 55 in good health and CMV-seropositive. Sequenced: PBMCs. The rearrangement links TRBV6-1 to TRBJ2-4; 15 bases are shared with TRBD2. DNA of the CDR3: TGTGCCAGCAGTGAAGCCCCCGGACTAGCGGGAGGGGCGGCCAAAAACATTCAGTACTTC. This translates into CASSEAPGLAGGAAKNIQYF.